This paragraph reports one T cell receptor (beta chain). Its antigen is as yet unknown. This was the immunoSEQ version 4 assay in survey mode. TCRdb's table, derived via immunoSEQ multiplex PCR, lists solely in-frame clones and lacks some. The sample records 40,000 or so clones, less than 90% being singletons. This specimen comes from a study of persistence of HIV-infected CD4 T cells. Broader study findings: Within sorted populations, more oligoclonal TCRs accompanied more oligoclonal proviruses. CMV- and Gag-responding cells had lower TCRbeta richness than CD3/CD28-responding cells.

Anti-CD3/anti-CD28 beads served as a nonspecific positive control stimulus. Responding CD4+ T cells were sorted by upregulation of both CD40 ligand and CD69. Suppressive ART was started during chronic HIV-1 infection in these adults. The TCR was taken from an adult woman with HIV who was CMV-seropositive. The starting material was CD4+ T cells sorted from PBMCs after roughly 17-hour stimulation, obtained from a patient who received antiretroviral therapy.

This CDR3 is CAWSEGGNSPLHF. Written as DNA, the CDR3 is TGTGCCTGGAGTGAGGGCGGAAATTCACCCCTCCACTTT. The gene calls are TRBV30 and TRBJ1-6, with D unclear. CDR1 is GTSNPN, CDR2 SVGIG, per germline (reference sequence). The CDR3 contains 13 residues. V lost 1 base and J 7 bases, leaving 8 bases between the germline ends.